The T cell receptor (beta chain) described here comes from a study of CD8 T cells in ankylosing spondylitis. This clonotype has only a few counts. There are 14 residues in the CDR3. Trimming shortened V by 5 bases and J by 5 bases, and 14 bases separated the two germline ends. Germline V lookup: CDR1 MNHEY, CDR2 SMNVEV (reference sequence). By quantitative 5'-RACE with molecular barcodes, the TCR beta libraries were made. TCRdb ran MiXCR on the 5' RACE reads and lists one entry per CDR3 protein. Of some 290,000 distinct CDR3 sequences in the sample, about 19% were seen once. The chain joins TRBV27 to TRBJ2-3; D possibly uses TRBD1 or TRBD2 (5 bases each). This TCR was recovered from a male donor with ankylosing spondylitis or in good health (not recorded which). Sequencing input: blood, either unsorted or a sorted T cell fraction (not recorded which). The CDR3 DNA follows: TGTGCCAGCAGTCCCGGGACCCTGGGAGATACGCAGTATTTT. It specifies CASSPGTLGDTQYF.